A single sample gave rise to the 26 T cell receptor beta chains below, sequenced in a study of shared clonotypes between healthy human individuals. Profiled with immunoSEQ multiplex PCR; TCRdb holds only in-frame clones, not every one. The sample carries about 2.3 million clones, approximately 90% recorded once. The sequenced material came from naive CD4+ T cells from PBMCs. The subset was: CD45RA+ positively selected. These receptors were obtained from a young man in good health. Some clones in this sample may be carry-over from other donors' samples.

This clone was seen a handful of times. The chain couples TRBV15 to TRBJ1-2, with D maybe TRBD1 (6 bases). CDR3 length: 15 residues. CDR1 and CDR2 (germline): LNHNV, YYDKDF (reference sequence). V lost 5 bases and J lost 4, with 17 bases in between. The CDR3 nucleotides are TGTGCCACCAGCCGACAACTCGACAGGCTCTATGGCTACACCTTC. This sequence encodes CATSRQLDRLYGYTF.

This clone was seen just once. V usage is TRBV2 and J usage is TRBJ1-2; tentatively, D is TRBD1 (5 bases). V lost 6 bases, J lost 7 bases, and 15 bases lay in between. This CDR3 region has 13 residues. Germline V CDR1 and CDR2: SNHLY, FYNNEI. CDR3 in amino acids: CASRTGGRGGYTF. In nucleotides, the CDR3 is TGTGCCAGCAGAACCGGGGGACGCGGTGGCTACACCTTC.

This chain joins TRBV2 and TRBJ2-7, with D possibly matching TRBD1 (5 bases). CDR1 is SNHLY and CDR2 is FYNNEI in the germline V gene. CDR3 length: 14 residues. Trimming shortened V by 3 bases and J by 3 bases, and 12 bases separated the two germline ends. CDR3 sequence: CASSDQGTYYEQYF. In DNA, the CDR3 is TGTGCCAGCAGTGACCAGGGAACCTACTACGAGCAGTACTTC.

The rearrangement uses TRBV7-2 and TRBJ2-7; the match to TRBD2 covers 8 bases. Germline V gene data show CDR1 as SGHTA and CDR2 as FQGNSA. The ends lost 5 bases at V and 8 bases at J; junction bases unmatched: 8. The CDR3 sequence is 13 residues long. CDR3 sequence: CASSAGTRNKQYF. CDR3 coding DNA: TGTGCCAGCAGCGCCGGGACTAGAAATAAGCAGTACTTC.

The chain employs TRBV6-1 and TRBJ1-3, with 7 bases matching TRBD1. V dropped 2 bases and J dropped 2; count of bases not matched to a gene: 0. Germline V gives CDR1 MNHNS, CDR2 SASEGT. The CDR3 is 14 amino acids. The CDR3 coding sequence is TGTGCCAGCAGTGAAAGGGGGCCTGGAAACACCATATATTTT. As protein: CASSERGPGNTIYF.

This clone was recorded once. The chain links TRBV5-1 to TRBJ2-3; 8 bases fit TRBD1. The V and J ends lost 2 bases and 4 bases, in that order; junction bases with no gene match: 6. Germline values: CDR1 SGHRS, CDR2 YFSETQ. This CDR3 has 15 amino acids. CDR3: CASSFQGALADTQYF. The CDR3 DNA reads as TGCGCCAGCAGCTTTCAGGGGGCGTTGGCAGATACGCAGTATTTT.

The chain combines TRBV7-8 with TRBJ2-1; 10 positions match TRBD2. Trimming at V came to 6 bases and at J to 7 bases, leaving 12 bases not matched to a gene. Looked up from germline, CDR1 is SGHVS and CDR2 is FQNEAQ. The CDR3 has 16 amino acids. In DNA, the CDR3 is TGTGCCAGCAGTCAGGGGTCCCTAGCGGGAGTAAATGAGCAGTTCTTC. Translation: CASSQGSLAGVNEQFF. Full variable domain (outside the CDR3, taken from reference TRBV7-8 and TRBJ2-1): GAGVSQSPRYKVAKRGQDVALRCDPISGHVSLFWYQQALGQGPEFLTYFQNEAQLDKSGLPSDRFFAERPEGSVSTLKIQRTQQEDSAVYLCASSQGSLAGVNEQFFGPGTRLTVL.

V gene TRBV2 combines with J gene TRBJ2-2, with D perhaps given as TRBD1 or TRBD2 (5 bases each). The CDR3 loop spans 14 amino acids. V lost 7 bases and J 7 bases, leaving 16 bases between the germline ends. CDR1 and CDR2 from the germline V gene are SNHLY and FYNNEI. The CDR3 reads CASKQESGIGELFF. The CDR3 DNA sequence: TGTGCCAGCAAACAGGAATCCGGGATCGGGGAGCTGTTTTTT. The full variable domain, rest sourced from reference TRBV2 and TRBJ2-2, is EPEVTQTPSHQVTQMGQEVILRCVPISNHLYFYWYRQILGQKVEFLVSFYNNEISEKSEIFDDQFSVERPDGSNFTLKIRSTKLEDSAMYFCASKQESGIGELFFGEGSRLTVL.

The chain recombines TRBV25-1 with TRBJ1-2; the match to TRBD1 covers 7 bases. CDR3 size: 15 residues. V lost 3 bases to trimming and J lost 7 bases; unmatched junction nucleotides: 11. Germline assignment: CDR1 MGHDK and CDR2 SYGVNS. The CDR3 region is CASSELAGQISGYTF. For the CDR3, the DNA is TGTGCCAGCAGTGAGTTGGCGGGACAGATCAGTGGCTACACCTTC.

The chain uses TRBV19 and TRBJ1-2; a weak D match, TRBD1 (6 bases). The CDR3 has 15 residues. Germline V gene lookup returns CDR1 LNHDA and CDR2 SQIVND (reference sequence). Trimming cost V 8 bases and J 4 bases, with 20 bases left between them. CDR3 region: CASQKASTGSYGYTF. The CDR3, as DNA: TGTGCCAGTCAGAAGGCTTCGACAGGCTCCTATGGCTACACCTTC.

The gene calls are TRBV4-3 and TRBJ1-2; the D is unclear. The CDR3 has 16 amino acids. The germline CDR1 and CDR2 sequences are LGHNA and YSLEER. V gave up 0 bases and J gave up 8 bases, with 19 bases separating them. Written as DNA, the CDR3 is TGCGCCAGCAGCCAAGATCTCTTTGCGGAAAGAGGAGGCTACACCTTC. It codes for CASSQDLFAERGGYTF.

A note on this clone: Other DNA sequences from this sample encode an identical CDR3 as well. This sequence joins TRBV30 and TRBJ2-2, with D possibly TRBD2 on 6 matching bases. The CDR3 has 13 residues. V shed 0 bases and J shed 6 bases, with 8 bases lying between them. In germline, CDR1 is GTSNPN, CDR2 SVGIG (reference sequence). Here the CDR3 DNA reads TGTGCCTGGAGTGTACGGAGGGCCGGGGAGCTGTTTTTT. Its protein product is CAWSVRRAGELFF.

The chain is built from TRBV29-1 and TRBJ2-1; 10 nucleotides align to TRBD2. The CDR3 runs to 13 residues. Germline CDR1 SQVTM, CDR2 ANQGSEA. After removal of 7 bases from V and 9 bases from J, the junction contained 9 bases not matched to a gene. Here the CDR3 reads CSGGLAPRGEQFF. As DNA, the CDR3 is TGCAGCGGGGGACTAGCGCCACGGGGTGAGCAGTTCTTC.

The gene calls are TRBV4-1 and TRBJ2-3, with 11 bases matching TRBD1. This CDR3 comprises 15 residues. CDR1 MGHRA and CDR2 YSYEKL come from the germline V gene. V shed 2 bases and J 5 bases; nucleotides not matched to a gene: 3. The CDR3 DNA is TGCGCCAGCAGCCAAAGGGGGACAGGGGGAGATACGCAGTATTTT. It encodes CASSQRGTGGDTQYF.

This clone appeared a few times. The gene calls are TRBV28 and TRBJ2-7; 7 positions match TRBD1. The ends lost 7 bases at V and 6 bases at J; junction bases unmatched: 6. There are 12 residues in the CDR3. CDR1 MDHEN and CDR2 SYDVKM come from the germline V gene. The CDR3, as DNA: TGTGCCAGCACTAGGGACAGAATCGAGCAGTACTTC. Translated, it gives CASTRDRIEQYF. Complete variable domain (other parts from reference TRBV28 and TRBJ2-7): DVKVTQSSRYLVKRTGEKVFLECVQDMDHENMFWYRQDPGLGLRLIYFSYDVKMKEKGDIPEGYSVSREKKERFSLILESASTNQTSMYLCASTRDRIEQYFGPGTRLTVT.

This clone came up once. The same CDR3 also results from other DNA sequences found in this sample. The chain carries TRBV30 and TRBJ2-1; no clear D gene. CDR3 length: 14 residues. Germline lookup yields CDR1 GTSNPN and CDR2 SVGIG (reference sequence). Trimming shortened V by 3 bases and J by 0 bases, and 9 bases separated the two germline ends. CDR3 nucleotide sequence: TGTGCCTGGAGCAGTAAGAGCTCCTACAATGAGCAGTTCTTC. Translating gives CAWSSKSSYNEQFF.

The V and J genes are TRBV11-2 and TRBJ2-4; 13 nucleotides line up with TRBD2. Germline assignment: CDR1 SGHAT and CDR2 FQNNGV. The V segment lost 6 bases and the J segment 0 bases; nucleotides outside the gene matches: 8. CDR3 size: 18 residues. The CDR3 DNA reads as TGTGCCAGCAGGAGTACTAGCGGGAGGGCCCGAGCCAAAAACATTCAGTACTTC. Protein sequence: CASRSTSGRARAKNIQYF.

The chain employs TRBV14 and TRBJ2-2, with D possibly TRBD2 on 5 matching bases. The germline V gene encodes CDR1 SGHDN and CDR2 FVKESK. Trimming took 0 bases from V and 1 from J, leaving 15 bases between them. CDR3 length equals 18 residues. CDR3 protein: CASSQDLGKGGNTGELFF. In DNA form, the CDR3 reads TGTGCCAGCAGCCAAGATCTCGGGAAGGGTGGGAACACCGGGGAGCTGTTTTTT.

This clone came up a few times. V and J are TRBV7-3 and TRBJ2-1, with 10 bases that match TRBD2. This CDR3 spans 15 amino acids. CDR1 is SGHTA and CDR2 is FQGTGA in the germline V gene. V was clipped by 6 bases and J by 7 bases; unmatched bases: 9. This chain's CDR3 is CASSSSGRVGNEQFF. The CDR3 DNA reads as TGTGCCAGCAGTTCCAGCGGGAGGGTAGGGAATGAGCAGTTCTTC.

V is TRBV2 and J is TRBJ2-7, with D unresolved. The germline CDR1 and CDR2 sequences are SNHLY and FYNNEI. V was cut by 1 base and J by 3 bases, with 10 bases left in between. The CDR3 spans 14 residues. The CDR3 protein is CASSEDGPDYEQYF. In DNA, the CDR3 is TGTGCCAGCAGTGAAGACGGGCCCGACTACGAGCAGTACTTC.

Worth noting for this clone: Other DNA sequences within the sample encode an identical CDR3. The chain carries TRBV5-6 and TRBJ1-2; no clear D gene. The CDR3 has 12 amino acids. Per the germline V gene, CDR1 is SGHDT and CDR2 is YYEEEE. Deletions cut 0 bases from V and 4 bases from J, with 4 bases between. CDR3 in amino acids: CASSLGPYGYTF. The CDR3 nucleotides read TGTGCCAGCAGCTTGGGCCCCTATGGCTACACCTTC.

This clone was seen more than once but under ten times. The chain combines TRBV6-1 with TRBJ1-2; D may be TRBD1 (5 bases). The CDR3 spans 14 residues. V lost 7 bases, J lost 1 base, and 13 bases lay in between. Germline CDR1 and CDR2: MNHNS and SASEGT. The CDR3 region has the DNA TGTGCCAGCACCCCTAGGACAAATAACTATGGCTACACCTTC. Its protein product is CASTPRTNNYGYTF.

This sequence joins TRBV7-9 and TRBJ2-3; D is uncertain. CDR1 is SEHNR, CDR2 FQNEAQ, per germline (reference sequence). The CDR3 extends over 15 amino acids. V was trimmed by 1 base and J by 6 bases, leaving 14 bases between them. CDR3 region: CASSLESSRRDTQYF. The CDR3 nucleotides are TGTGCCAGCAGCTTAGAGTCGTCTAGACGGGATACGCAGTATTTT.

With respect to this clone: The sample holds other DNA sequences that translate to the same CDR3. The chain is built from TRBV5-1 and TRBJ2-5, with TRBD2 identical over 9 bases. J gave up 4 bases and V 1 base, and 5 bases lay outside the gene matches. Looked up from germline, CDR1 is SGHRS and CDR2 is YFSETQ. This CDR3 has 15 residues. CDR3 bases: TGCGCCAGCAGCTTGAGAGCGGGAGGAGGAGAGACCCAGTACTTC. Translation gives CASSLRAGGGETQYF.

The rearrangement joins TRBV5-1 to TRBJ2-1; 8 bases agree with TRBD2. There are 15 residues in the CDR3. In germline, CDR1 is SGHRS, CDR2 YFSETQ. With V trimmed by 0 bases and J by 5 bases, 4 bases remained unmatched. This CDR3 is CASSLGGGINNEQFF. CDR3 bases: TGCGCCAGCAGCTTGGGCGGGGGGATCAACAATGAGCAGTTCTTC.

This chain joins TRBV7-9 and TRBJ1-1; D might be TRBD1 (6 bases). Trimming shortened V by 2 bases and J by 2 bases, and 9 bases separated the two germline ends. CDR1 and CDR2 (germline): SEHNR, FQNEAQ (reference sequence). This CDR3 contains 14 residues. In DNA form, the CDR3 reads TGTGCCAGCAGCTTAATACAGGGAAACACTGAAGCTTTCTTT. Translated, it gives CASSLIQGNTEAFF.